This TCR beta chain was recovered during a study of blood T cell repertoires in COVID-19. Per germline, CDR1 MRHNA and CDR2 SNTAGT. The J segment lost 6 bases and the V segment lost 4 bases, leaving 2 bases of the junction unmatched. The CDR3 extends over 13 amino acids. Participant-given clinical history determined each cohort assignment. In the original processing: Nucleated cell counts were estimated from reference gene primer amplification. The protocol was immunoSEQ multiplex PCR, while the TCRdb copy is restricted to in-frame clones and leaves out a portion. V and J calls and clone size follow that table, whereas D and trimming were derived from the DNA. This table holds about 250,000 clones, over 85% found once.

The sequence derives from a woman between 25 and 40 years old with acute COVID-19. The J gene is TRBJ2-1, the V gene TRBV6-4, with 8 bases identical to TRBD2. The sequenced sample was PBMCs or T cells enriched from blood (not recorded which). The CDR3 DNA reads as TGTGCCAGCAGTGTCGGGACTAGCAATGAGCAGTTCTTC. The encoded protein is CASSVGTSNEQFF.